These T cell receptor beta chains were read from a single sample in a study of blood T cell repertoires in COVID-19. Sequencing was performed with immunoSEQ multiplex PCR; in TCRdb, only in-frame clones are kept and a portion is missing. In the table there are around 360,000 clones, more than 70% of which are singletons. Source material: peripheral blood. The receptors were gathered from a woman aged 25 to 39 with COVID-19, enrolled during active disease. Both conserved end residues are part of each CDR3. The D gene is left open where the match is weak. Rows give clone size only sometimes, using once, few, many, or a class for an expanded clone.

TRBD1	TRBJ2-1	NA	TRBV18	CASSLRTGFEDNEQFF	TGTGCCAGCTCACTTCGGACAGGGTTCGAGGATAATGAGCAGTTCTTC
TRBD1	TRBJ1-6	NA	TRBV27	CASSPRTGRFSYNSPLHF	TGTGCCAGCAGTCCCCGGACAGGGCGGTTTTCCTATAATTCACCCCTCCACTTT
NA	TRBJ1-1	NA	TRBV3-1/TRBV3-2	CASSQAVTEAFF	TGTGCCAGCAGCCAAGCGGTCACTGAAGCTTTCTTT
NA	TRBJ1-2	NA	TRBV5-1	CASRYSDKANYGYTF	TGCGCCAGCAGATATTCCGACAAAGCTAACTATGGCTACACCTTC
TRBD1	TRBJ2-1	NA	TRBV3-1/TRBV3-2	CASSQRGTGGNEQFF	TGTGCCAGCAGCCAGCGGGGGACAGGGGGCAATGAGCAGTTCTTC
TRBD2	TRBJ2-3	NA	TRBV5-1	CASSIGLAGPTDTQYF	TGCGCCAGCAGCATTGGACTAGCGGGGCCCACAGATACGCAGTATTTT
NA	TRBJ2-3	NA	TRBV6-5	CASRPPDGRGTQYF	TGTGCCAGCAGGCCCCCTGATGGTCGGGGGACGCAGTATTTT
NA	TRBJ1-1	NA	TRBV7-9	CASSRTANTEAFF	TGTGCCAGCAGCCGGACAGCGAACACTGAAGCTTTCTTT
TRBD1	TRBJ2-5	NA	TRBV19	CASSHPGQGGETQYF	TGTGCCAGTAGCCATCCAGGACAGGGGGGGGAGACCCAGTACTTC
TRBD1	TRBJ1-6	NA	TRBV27	CASSPSRDRADSPLHF	TGTGCCAGCAGTCCGTCCCGGGACAGGGCGGATTCACCCCTCCACTTT
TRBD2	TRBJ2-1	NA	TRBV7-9	CASTGLAGNNEQFF	TGTGCCAGCACCGGACTAGCGGGAAACAATGAGCAGTTCTTC
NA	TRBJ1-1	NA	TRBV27	CASSLSTGLEAFF	TGTGCCAGCAGTTTATCGACAGGCCTTGAAGCTTTCTTT
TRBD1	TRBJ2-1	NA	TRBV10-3	CAISETGQQDEQFF	TGTGCCATCAGTGAGACGGGACAGCAGGATGAGCAGTTCTTC
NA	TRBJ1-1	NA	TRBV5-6	CASSIQFRNTEAFF	TGTGCCAGCAGTATACAGTTCCGGAACACTGAAGCTTTCTTT
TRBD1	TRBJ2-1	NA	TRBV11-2	CASSWGQSFNEQFF	TGTGCCAGCAGCTGGGGACAGAGTTTCAATGAGCAGTTCTTC
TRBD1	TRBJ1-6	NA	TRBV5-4	CASSRGGQGENSPLHF	TGTGCCAGCAGCCGGGGAGGTCAGGGGGAGAATTCACCCCTCCACTTT
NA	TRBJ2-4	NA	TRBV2	CASRQRGPGGNIQYF	TGTGCCAGCAGACAGCGCGGGCCCGGCGGAAACATTCAGTACTTC
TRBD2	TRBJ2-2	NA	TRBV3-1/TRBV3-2	CASSQGHSGRAGELFF	TGTGCCAGCAGCCAAGGGCATAGCGGGAGGGCCGGGGAGCTGTTTTTT
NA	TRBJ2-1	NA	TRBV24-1	CATSDSLGNEQFF	TGTGCCACCAGTGATTCTCTAGGAAATGAGCAGTTCTTC
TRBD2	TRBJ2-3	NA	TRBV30	CAWSLAGDLDTQYF	TGTGCCTGGAGTCTAGCGGGAGATCTAGATACGCAGTATTTT
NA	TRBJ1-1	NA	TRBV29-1	CSGEGGNDAFF	TGCAGCGGGGAGGGAGGTAATGATGCTTTCTTT
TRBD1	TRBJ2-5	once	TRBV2	CASSENRGETQYF	TGTGCCAGCAGTGAAAACAGGGGAGAGACCCAGTACTTC
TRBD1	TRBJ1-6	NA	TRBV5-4	CASSLRTGDNSPLHF	TGTGCCAGCAGCTTGCGGACAGGGGATAATTCACCCCTCCACTTT
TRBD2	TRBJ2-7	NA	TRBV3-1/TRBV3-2	CASSQMRTSGIYF	TGTGCCAGCAGCCAAATGAGGACTAGCGGAATTTACTTC
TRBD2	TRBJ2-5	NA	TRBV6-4	CARTGTSGKRGETQYF	TGTGCCAGGACCGGGACTAGCGGGAAGAGGGGAGAGACCCAGTACTTC
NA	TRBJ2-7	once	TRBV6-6	CASSPGTAAEQYF	TGTGCCAGCAGTCCCGGGACTGCCGCCGAGCAGTACTTC
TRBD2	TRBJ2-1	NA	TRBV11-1	CASSPQGLAFYNEQFF	TGTGCCAGCAGCCCCCAAGGACTAGCGTTTTACAATGAGCAGTTCTTC
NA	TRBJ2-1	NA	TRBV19	CASSWRRDEQFF	TGTGCCAGTAGTTGGCGACGGGATGAGCAGTTCTTC
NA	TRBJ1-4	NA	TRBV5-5	CASSSRRGNEKLFF	TGTGCCAGCAGCTCAAGACGGGGAAATGAAAAACTGTTTTTT
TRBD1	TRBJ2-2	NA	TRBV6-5	CASSYGQGSGGELFF	TGTGCCAGCAGTTACGGACAGGGTTCCGGCGGGGAGCTGTTTTTT
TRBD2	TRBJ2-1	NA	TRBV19	CASSPAGLAISYNEQFF	TGTGCCAGTAGTCCCGCCGGACTAGCGATTTCCTACAATGAGCAGTTCTTC
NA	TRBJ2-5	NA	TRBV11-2	CASSLEQQETQYF	TGTGCCAGCAGCTTAGAGCAGCAAGAGACCCAGTACTTC
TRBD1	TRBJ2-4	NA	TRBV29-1	CSVGRTGTNIQYF	TGCAGCGTTGGGCGGACAGGGACCAACATTCAGTACTTC
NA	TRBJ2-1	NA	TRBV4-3	CASSQGSGEYNEQFF	TGCGCCAGCAGCCAGGGGTCAGGGGAATACAATGAGCAGTTCTTC
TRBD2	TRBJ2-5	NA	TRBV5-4	CASSLSGRVGETQYF	TGTGCCAGCAGCTTGAGCGGGAGGGTTGGGGAGACCCAGTACTTC
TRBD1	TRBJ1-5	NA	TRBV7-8	CASSVGQGALWDQPQHF	TGTGCCAGCAGCGTTGGACAGGGGGCCCTATGGGATCAGCCCCAGCATTTT
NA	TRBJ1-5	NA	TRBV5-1	CASSPLPNQPQHF	TGCGCCAGCAGTCCACTTCCAAATCAGCCCCAGCATTTT
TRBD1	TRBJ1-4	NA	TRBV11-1	CASSLAPGQHEKLFF	TGTGCCAGCAGCTTAGCTCCGGGACAGCACGAAAAACTGTTTTTT
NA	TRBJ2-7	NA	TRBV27	CASSLPGDEQYF	TGTGCCAGCAGCCTGCCAGGGGACGAGCAGTACTTC
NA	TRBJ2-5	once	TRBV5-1	CASKTPSVQETQYF	TGCGCCAGCAAGACCCCAAGCGTCCAAGAGACCCAGTACTTC
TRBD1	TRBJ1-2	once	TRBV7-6	CASSPGTVANYGYTF	TGTGCCAGCAGCCCGGGGACAGTAGCTAACTATGGCTACACCTTC
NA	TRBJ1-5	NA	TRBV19	CASSWFGQPQHF	TGTGCCAGTAGTTGGTTCGGTCAGCCCCAGCATTTT